A single sample is the source of the 18 T cell receptor beta chains below, sequenced in a study of T cells in Graves' hyperthyroidism and ophthalmopathy. Using RNA transcripts as the source, TCR beta CDR3 regions were amplified. The HTBI primer set drove a first-round RT-PCR of the TCR CDR3. One entry per CDR3 protein, called by TCRdb with MiXCR from the multiplex PCR reads. The sample contains 700,000 or so distinct CDR3 sequences, approximately 14% of which appear only once. Input material: blood. The receptors stem from a woman between 45 and 65 years old with Graves' ophthalmopathy.

In this sample, this clonotype turned up many times. The rearrangement links TRBV27 to TRBJ1-1, with TRBD1 as a possible D gene (5 bases). The germline V gene encodes CDR1 MNHEY and CDR2 SMNVEV (reference sequence). CDR3 length equals 15 residues. The V gene lost 5 bases and the J gene lost 7 bases, with 20 bases spanning the gap. The CDR3 sequence is CASSPRRGLSVEAFF. CDR3 DNA sequence: TGTGCCAGCAGTCCTAGGAGGGGATTGAGTGTTGAAGCTTTCTTT.

A remark on this clonotype: This may be a read error, as it is one base from a much larger clone. The rearrangement links TRBV7-9 to TRBJ2-3, with 9 bases identical to TRBD1. Per the germline V gene, CDR1 is SEHNR and CDR2 is FQNEAQ (reference sequence). The CDR3 is made up of 14 amino acids. The CDR3 region is CVSMGQGFTDTQYF. CDR3 nucleotides: TGTGTCAGCATGGGACAGGGATTCACAGATACGCAGTATTTT.

The rearrangement uses TRBV4-3 and TRBJ2-3, with a possible D match to TRBD2 (5 bases). Looked up from germline, CDR1 is LGHNA and CDR2 is YSLEER. Trimming pared 4 bases from V and 2 bases from J, leaving 10 bases between. The CDR3 is made up of 14 amino acids. The CDR3 region has the DNA TGCGCCAGCAGCCCAACAGCGGTCACAGATACGCAGTATTTT. Protein product: CASSPTAVTDTQYF.

This clonotype was observed a handful of times. Since a much larger clone is just one base distant, this may be a read error. The rearrangement uses TRBV2 and TRBJ2-7, with TRBD1 as a possible D gene (6 bases). The V end lost 5 bases, the J end lost 6 bases, and 17 bases lay between the germline ends. CDR3 size: 14 residues. The germline gives CDR1 SNHLY, CDR2 FYNNEI. The CDR3 protein is CASSKTRTGSEQYF. The CDR3 nucleotides are TGTGCCAGCAGTAAAACGAGAACAGGGAGCGAGCAGTACTTC.

The V gene is TRBV27, the J gene TRBJ2-5, with 9 bases fitting TRBD2. From germline, CDR1 is MNHEY and CDR2 SMNVEV (reference sequence). Trimming cost V 3 bases and J 5 bases; bases outside gene matches: 4. This CDR3 is built from 14 residues. In nucleotides, the CDR3 is TGTGCCAGCAGTTTGCGGGGGGGAATTGAGACCCAGTACTTC. Translated: CASSLRGGIETQYF.

This clonotype was counted at least ten times. The chain carries TRBV19 and TRBJ1-1, with D uncertain. Deletions cut 8 bases from V and 1 base from J, with 29 bases between. Per germline, CDR1 LNHDA and CDR2 SQIVND (reference sequence). The CDR3 sequence is 19 residues long. This CDR3 is CASDLKLRADSAQNTEAFF. Here the CDR3 DNA reads TGTGCCAGTGACCTCAAACTTCGCGCGGATTCCGCCCAGAACACTGAAGCTTTCTTT.

The rearrangement uses TRBV3-1 and TRBJ1-3; a weak D match, TRBD1 (6 bases). The CDR3 totals 15 residues. V lost 5 bases and J 0 bases, leaving 11 bases between the germline ends. CDR1 and CDR2 (germline): LGHDT, YNNKEL (reference sequence). The CDR3 nucleotides read TGTGCCAGCAGCTTCGGACAGAGCTCTGGAAACACCATATATTTT. Its protein is CASSFGQSSGNTIYF.

The chain is built from TRBV12-3 or TRBV12-4 and TRBJ2-2; D gene unclear. The CDR3 totals 10 residues. Deletions cut 5 bases from V and 13 bases from J, with 8 bases between. CDR3 protein: CASSPMGLFF. CDR3 bases: TGTGCCAGCAGTCCGATGGGGCTGTTTTTT.

This clonotype showed up just a few times. The rearrangement joins TRBV20-1 to TRBJ1-5; D gene uncertain. This CDR3 is built from 14 residues. Per the germline V gene, CDR1 is DFQATT and CDR2 is SNEGSKA (reference sequence). V was clipped by 0 bases and J by 7 bases, with 13 bases between them. CDR3 DNA: TGCAGTGCTAGAGATGTAGGGTCGGGCCAGCCCCAGCATTTT. Protein product: CSARDVGSGQPQHF.

In DNA form, the CDR3 reads TGTGCCAGCAGCCAAGTGCATTGGGATTCGAGGAACACCGGGGAGCTGTTTTTT. Its translation: CASSQVHWDSRNTGELFF. The chain uses TRBV3-1 and TRBJ2-2; D is undetermined. The CDR3 has 18 residues. The ends were cut back, 1 base at V and 1 base at J, with 16 bases in the middle. Germline values: CDR1 LGHDT, CDR2 YNNKEL (reference sequence).

In its sample, this clonotype was seen many times. V gene TRBV10-3 combines with J gene TRBJ2-1, with D unclear. CDR1 is ENHRY and CDR2 is SYGVKD in the germline V gene. V lost 2 bases and J 7 bases, leaving 3 bases between the germline ends. The length of the CDR3 is 11 residues. In DNA form, the CDR3 reads TGTGCCATCAGTGAGGATAATGAGCAGTTCTTC. It specifies CAISEDNEQFF.

The chain is built from TRBV14 and TRBJ1-4; 8 nucleotides line up with TRBD1. V gave up 0 bases and J gave up 8 bases; unmatched junction bases: 11. The CDR3 is made up of 17 amino acids. Germline values: CDR1 SGHDN, CDR2 FVKESK. The CDR3 region is CASSQERGAGGGEKLFF. As DNA, the CDR3 is TGTGCCAGCAGCCAAGAAAGGGGTGCAGGGGGCGGCGAAAAACTGTTTTTT.

This clonotype was recorded many times. V is TRBV6-2 or TRBV6-3 and J is TRBJ1-2, with D tentatively TRBD1 (5 bases). Germline V lookup: CDR1 MNHEY, CDR2 SVGEGT. With 5 bases removed from V and 2 bases from J, the gap between germline ends came to 15 bases. CDR3 length equals 15 residues. CDR3 protein: CASSNPGTVNYGYTF. For the CDR3, the DNA is TGTGCCAGCAGTAACCCCGGGACGGTGAACTATGGCTACACCTTC.

In its sample, this clonotype was seen many times. The chain carries TRBV28 and TRBJ2-1, with 12 bases lining up with TRBD1. V trimming: 6 bases; J trimming: 6 bases; junction bases outside the gene matches: 12. CDR3 size: 17 residues. The germline gives CDR1 MDHEN, CDR2 SYDVKM. CDR3 loop: CASSPQEGQGAGNEQFF. CDR3 in DNA: TGTGCCAGCAGCCCTCAGGAGGGACAGGGGGCTGGCAATGAGCAGTTCTTC.

This clonotype was recorded many times. The rearrangement links TRBV18 to TRBJ1-1; the D gene is possibly TRBD1 (5 bases). Germline V gives CDR1 KGHSH, CDR2 LQKENI. With 6 bases removed from V and 1 base from J, the gap between germline ends came to 21 bases. The CDR3 extends over 17 amino acids. The CDR3 sequence is CASSTGTRTPQNTEAFF. In DNA, the CDR3 is TGTGCCAGCTCGACCGGGACCCGAACACCCCAGAACACTGAAGCTTTCTTT.

This clonotype was detected ten times or more. The CDR3 region is CSARRGGAHEQYF. The CDR3 region has the DNA TGCAGTGCTAGGCGTGGAGGAGCGCACGAGCAGTACTTC. This chain links TRBV20-1 with TRBJ2-7; a possible D gene is TRBD2 (5 bases). The V end lost 3 bases, the J end lost 5 bases, and 14 bases lay between the germline ends. CDR1 and CDR2 (germline): DFQATT, SNEGSKA (reference sequence). The CDR3 length is 13 residues.

In its sample, this clonotype was seen many times. The chain carries TRBV12-3 or TRBV12-4 and TRBJ2-5; 9 bases are a match to TRBD2. J was trimmed by 7 bases and V by 3 bases; bases with no gene match: 6. The CDR3 totals 14 residues. CDR3 coding DNA: TGTGCCAGCAGTTTTCTAGCGGGAACGGCGACCCAGTACTTC. Amino acid sequence: CASSFLAGTATQYF.

This clonotype was seen a handful of times. The chain links TRBV20-1 to TRBJ2-5; no clear D. V was trimmed by 3 bases and J by 7 bases, leaving 18 bases between them. Looked up from germline, CDR1 is DFQATT and CDR2 is SNEGSKA (reference sequence). This CDR3 region has 14 residues. The CDR3 reads CSARLSHDTGTQYF. CDR3 coding DNA: TGCAGTGCTAGGCTGTCCCACGATACTGGGACCCAGTACTTC.